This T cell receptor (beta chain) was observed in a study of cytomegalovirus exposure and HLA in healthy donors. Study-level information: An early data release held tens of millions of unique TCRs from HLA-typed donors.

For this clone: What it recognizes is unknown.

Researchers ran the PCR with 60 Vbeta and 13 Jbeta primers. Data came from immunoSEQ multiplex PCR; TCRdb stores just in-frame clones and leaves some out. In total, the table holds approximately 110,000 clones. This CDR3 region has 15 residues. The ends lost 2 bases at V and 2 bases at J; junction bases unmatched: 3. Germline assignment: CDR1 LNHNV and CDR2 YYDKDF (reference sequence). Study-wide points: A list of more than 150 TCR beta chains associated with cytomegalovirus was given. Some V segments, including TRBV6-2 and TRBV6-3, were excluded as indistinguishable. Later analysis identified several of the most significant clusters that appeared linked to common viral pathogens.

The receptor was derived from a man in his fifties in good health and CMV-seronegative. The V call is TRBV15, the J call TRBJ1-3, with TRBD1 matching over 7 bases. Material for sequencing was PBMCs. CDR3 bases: TGTGCCACCAGCAGAAGTCAGGGGGCTGGAAACACCATATATTTT. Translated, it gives CATSRSQGAGNTIYF.